This T cell receptor beta chain was identified in a study of vaccination and CD4 T cells after COVID-19. Turning to the study itself: Two of the convalescents were Hispanic, and convalescents were six males and four females. Post-COVID draws came a median around 100 days after diagnosis (range 35 to 161). Control cultures received a CEFX pool, an HIV-1 Nef pool, or no peptide. Findings and caveats of the study: Convalescent patients saw a median approximately 90% of their reactive clones show up only after vaccination.

On this clonotype: What it recognizes is unknown.

The Oncomine TCR Beta short-read assay was applied to DNA of cultured CD4+ T cells. TCRdb itself ran the PCR reads through MiXCR, one entry per CDR3 protein. The table has around 19,000 distinct CDR3 sequences, around 60% seen once; the top ten hold about 8.9%. Treatment in this sample: roughly 10-day PBMC culture with coronavirus spike peptide pools or control peptides (ViraFEST assay). V trimming: 4 bases; J trimming: 5 bases; junction bases outside the gene matches: 11. The CDR3 totals 16 residues. CDR1 SNHLY and CDR2 FYNNEI come from the germline V gene. The source was CD4+ T cells from blood, cultured in vitro, collected after SARS-CoV-2 vaccination. This TCR was recovered from a human donor who had recovered from COVID-19. V and J are TRBV2 and TRBJ1-2; 9 nucleotides line up with TRBD1. The CDR3 spells CASSGRSRTGEYGYTF. CDR3 coding DNA: TGTGCCAGCAGTGGGCGAAGTCGGACAGGGGAGTATGGCTACACCTTC.